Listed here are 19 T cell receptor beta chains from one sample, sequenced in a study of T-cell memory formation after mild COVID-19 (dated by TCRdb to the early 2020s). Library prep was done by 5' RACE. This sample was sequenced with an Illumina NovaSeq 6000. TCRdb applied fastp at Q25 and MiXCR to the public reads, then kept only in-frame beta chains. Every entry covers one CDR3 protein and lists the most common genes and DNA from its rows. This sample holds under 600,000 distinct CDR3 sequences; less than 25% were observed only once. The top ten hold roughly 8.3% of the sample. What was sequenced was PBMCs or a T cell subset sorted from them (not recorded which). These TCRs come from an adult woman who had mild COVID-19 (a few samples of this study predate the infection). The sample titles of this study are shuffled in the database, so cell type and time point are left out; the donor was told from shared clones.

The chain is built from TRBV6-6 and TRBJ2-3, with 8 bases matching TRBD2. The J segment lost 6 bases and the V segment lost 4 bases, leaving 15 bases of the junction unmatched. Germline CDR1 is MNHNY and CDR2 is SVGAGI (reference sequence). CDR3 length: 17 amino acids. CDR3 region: CASSSPPGLPGGDTQYF. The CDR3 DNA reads TGTGCCAGCAGTTCCCCGCCGGGACTACCGGGAGGGGATACGCAGTATTTT.

The chain's CDR3 is CSASSPGDGVYEQYF. In DNA form, the CDR3 reads TGCAGCGCCTCAAGTCCCGGGGACGGGGTCTACGAGCAGTACTTC. V and J are TRBV29-1 and TRBJ2-7, with D perhaps matching TRBD1 or TRBD2 (5 bases each). Trimming pared 7 bases from V and 3 bases from J, leaving 22 bases between. CDR1 SQVTM and CDR2 ANQGSEA come from the germline V gene. This CDR3 has 15 amino acids.

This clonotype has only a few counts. CDR3 sequence (DNA): TGCAGTGCTTCCCCGACTAGCGGAATCTACGAGCAGTACTTC. The encoded protein is CSASPTSGIYEQYF. V gene TRBV20-1 combines with J gene TRBJ2-7; the match to TRBD2 covers 9 bases. There are 14 residues in the CDR3. The germline V gene has CDR1 DFQATT and CDR2 SNEGSKA (reference sequence). J lost 3 bases, V lost 5 bases, and 8 bases had no gene match.

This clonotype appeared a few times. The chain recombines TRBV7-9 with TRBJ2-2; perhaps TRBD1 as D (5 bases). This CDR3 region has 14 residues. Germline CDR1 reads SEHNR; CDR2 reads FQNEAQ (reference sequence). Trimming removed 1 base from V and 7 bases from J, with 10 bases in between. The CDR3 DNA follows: TGTGCCAGCAGCTTAGGACAAGGGGACGGGGAGCTGTTTTTT. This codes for CASSLGQGDGELFF. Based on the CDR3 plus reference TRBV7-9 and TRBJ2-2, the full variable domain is DTGVSQNPRHKITKRGQNVTFRCDPISEHNRLYWYRQTLGQGPEFLTYFQNEAQLEKSRLLSDRFSAERPKGSFSTLEIQRTEQGDSAMYLCASSLGQGDGELFFGEGSRLTVL.

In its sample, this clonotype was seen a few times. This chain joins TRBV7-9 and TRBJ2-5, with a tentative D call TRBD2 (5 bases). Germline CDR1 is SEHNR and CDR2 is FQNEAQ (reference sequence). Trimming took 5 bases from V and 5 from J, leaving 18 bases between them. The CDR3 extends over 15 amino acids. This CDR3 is CASSPTRTVAETQYF. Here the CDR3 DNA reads TGTGCCAGCAGCCCCACCCGGACTGTCGCGGAGACCCAGTACTTC.

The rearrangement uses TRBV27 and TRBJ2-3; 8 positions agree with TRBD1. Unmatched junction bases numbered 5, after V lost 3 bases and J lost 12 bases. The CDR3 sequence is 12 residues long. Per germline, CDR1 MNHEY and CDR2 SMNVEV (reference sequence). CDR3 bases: TGTGCCAGCAGTTTGCAGGGGGCAGATCAGTATTTT. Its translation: CASSLQGADQYF.

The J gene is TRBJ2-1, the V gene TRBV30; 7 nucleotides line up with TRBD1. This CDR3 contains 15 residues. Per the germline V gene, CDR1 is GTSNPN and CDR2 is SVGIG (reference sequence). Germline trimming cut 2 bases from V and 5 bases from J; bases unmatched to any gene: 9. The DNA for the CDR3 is TGTGCCTGGAGTCTAACCGGGACAGCCGACAATGAGCAGTTCTTC. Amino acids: CAWSLTGTADNEQFF. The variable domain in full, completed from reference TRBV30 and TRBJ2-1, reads SQTIHQWPATLVQPVGSPLSLECTVEGTSNPNLYWYRQAAGRGLQLLFYSVGIGQISSEVPQNLSASRPQDRQFILSSKKLLLSDSGFYLCAWSLTGTADNEQFFGPGTRLTVL.

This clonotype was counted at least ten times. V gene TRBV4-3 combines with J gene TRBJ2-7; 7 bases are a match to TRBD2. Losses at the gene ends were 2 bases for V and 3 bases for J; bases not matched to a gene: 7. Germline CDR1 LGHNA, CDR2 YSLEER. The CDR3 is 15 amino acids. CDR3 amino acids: CASSQTGGVGYEQYF. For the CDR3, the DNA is TGCGCCAGCAGCCAAACGGGAGGAGTAGGCTACGAGCAGTACTTC.

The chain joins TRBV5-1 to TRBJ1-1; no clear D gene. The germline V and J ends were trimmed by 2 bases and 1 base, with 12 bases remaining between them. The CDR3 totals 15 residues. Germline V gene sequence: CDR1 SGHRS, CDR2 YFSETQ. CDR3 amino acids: CASSFVPAPNTEAFF. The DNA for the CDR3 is TGCGCCAGCAGCTTTGTACCGGCCCCGAACACTGAAGCTTTCTTT.

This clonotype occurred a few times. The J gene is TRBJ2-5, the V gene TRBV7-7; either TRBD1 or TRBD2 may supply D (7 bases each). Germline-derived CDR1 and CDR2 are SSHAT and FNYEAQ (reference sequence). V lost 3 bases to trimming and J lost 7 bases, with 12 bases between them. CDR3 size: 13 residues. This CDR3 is CASSFDREGTQYF. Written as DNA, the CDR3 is TGTGCCAGCAGCTTTGACAGGGAGGGGACCCAGTACTTC. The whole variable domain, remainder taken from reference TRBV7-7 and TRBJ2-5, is GAGVSQSPRYKVTKRGQDVTLRCDPISSHATLYWYQQALGQGPEFLTYFNYEAQPDKSGLPSDRFSAERPEGSISTLTIQRTEQRDSAMYRCASSFDREGTQYFGPGTRLLVL.

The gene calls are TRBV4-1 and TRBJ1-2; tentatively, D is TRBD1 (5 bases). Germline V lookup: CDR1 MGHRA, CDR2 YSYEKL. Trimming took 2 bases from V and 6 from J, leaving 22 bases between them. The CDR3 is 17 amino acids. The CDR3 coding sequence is TGCGCCAGCAGCCAACGAGGTGGGGGAGTTAAGGGTGATGGCTACACCTTC. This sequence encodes CASSQRGGGVKGDGYTF.

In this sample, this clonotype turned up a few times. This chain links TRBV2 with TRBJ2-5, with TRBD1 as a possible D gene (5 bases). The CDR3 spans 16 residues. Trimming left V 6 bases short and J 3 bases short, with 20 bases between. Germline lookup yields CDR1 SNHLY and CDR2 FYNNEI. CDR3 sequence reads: CASRGRGSEGEETQYF. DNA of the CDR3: TGTGCCAGCAGGGGGCGTGGCAGCGAAGGGGAAGAGACCCAGTACTTC. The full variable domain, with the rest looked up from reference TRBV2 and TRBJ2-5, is EPEVTQTPSHQVTQMGQEVILRCVPISNHLYFYWYRQILGQKVEFLVSFYNNEISEKSEIFDDQFSVERPDGSNFTLKIRSTKLEDSAMYFCASRGRGSEGEETQYFGPGTRLLVL.

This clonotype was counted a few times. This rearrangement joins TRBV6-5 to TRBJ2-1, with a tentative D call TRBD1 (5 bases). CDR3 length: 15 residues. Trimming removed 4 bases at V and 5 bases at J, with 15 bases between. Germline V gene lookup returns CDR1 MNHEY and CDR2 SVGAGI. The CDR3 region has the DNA TGTGCCAGCAGTTCGGCAAGGGGCCTCAACAATGAGCAGTTCTTC. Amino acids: CASSSARGLNNEQFF.

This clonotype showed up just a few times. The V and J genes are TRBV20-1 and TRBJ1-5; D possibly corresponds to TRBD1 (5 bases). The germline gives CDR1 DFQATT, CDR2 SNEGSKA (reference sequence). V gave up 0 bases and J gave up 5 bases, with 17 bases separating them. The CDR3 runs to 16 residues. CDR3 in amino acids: CSAREVGDEAYQPQHF. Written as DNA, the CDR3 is TGCAGTGCTAGAGAAGTAGGGGATGAGGCTTATCAGCCCCAGCATTTT.

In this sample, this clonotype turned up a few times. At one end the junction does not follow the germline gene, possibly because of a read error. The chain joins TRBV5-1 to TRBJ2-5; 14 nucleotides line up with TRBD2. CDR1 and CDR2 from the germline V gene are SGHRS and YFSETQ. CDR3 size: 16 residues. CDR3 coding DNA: TGCGCCAGCAGCATCGGACTAGCGGGGGGAGAAGAGACCAAGTACTTC. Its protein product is CASSIGLAGGEETKYF.

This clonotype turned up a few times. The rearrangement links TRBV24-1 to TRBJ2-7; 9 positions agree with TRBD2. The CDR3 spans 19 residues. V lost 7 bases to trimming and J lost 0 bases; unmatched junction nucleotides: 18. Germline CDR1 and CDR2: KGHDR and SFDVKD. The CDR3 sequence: CATSGPGANRTSDSYEQYF. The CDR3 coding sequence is TGTGCCACCAGCGGGCCCGGGGCCAATCGGACTAGCGACTCCTACGAGCAGTACTTC.

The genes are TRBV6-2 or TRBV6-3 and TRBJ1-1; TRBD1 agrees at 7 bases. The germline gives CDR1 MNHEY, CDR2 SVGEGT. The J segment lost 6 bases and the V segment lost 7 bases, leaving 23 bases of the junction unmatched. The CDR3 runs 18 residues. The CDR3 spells CASIPYPFNRGENAEAFF. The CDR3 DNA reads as TGTGCCAGCATCCCTTACCCTTTCAACAGGGGCGAAAACGCTGAAGCTTTCTTT.

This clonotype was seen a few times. The CDR3 region is CSAPAGSTDTQYF. CDR3 nucleotides: TGCAGTGCCCCGGCGGGCAGCACAGATACGCAGTATTTT. The chain recombines TRBV20-1 with TRBJ2-3, with TRBD2 as a possible D gene (5 bases). There are 13 residues in the CDR3. V was pared by 6 bases and J by 0 bases, with 10 bases between. Germline CDR1 is DFQATT and CDR2 is SNEGSKA (reference sequence).

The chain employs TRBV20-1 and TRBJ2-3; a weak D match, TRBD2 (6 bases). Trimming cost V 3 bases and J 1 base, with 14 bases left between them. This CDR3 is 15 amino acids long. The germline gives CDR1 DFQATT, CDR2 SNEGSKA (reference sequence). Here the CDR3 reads CSASQRVGGTDTQYF. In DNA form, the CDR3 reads TGCAGTGCTAGCCAGCGGGTGGGGGGCACAGATACGCAGTATTTT.